This entry lists 30 T cell receptor beta chains sequenced from one sample in a study of T cells in Graves' hyperthyroidism and ophthalmopathy (dated by TCRdb to about 2019). Library creation used multiplex PCR. The sequencer listed for this sample is Illumina HiSeq 2000. Amplification of TCR beta CDR3 regions was carried out from RNA transcripts. The first round of RT-PCR for the TCR CDR3 was performed with the HTBI primer set and the Qiagen OneStep RT-PCR kit. The raw public reads went through TCRdb reprocessing: fastp at Q25, MiXCR clone calling, in-frame beta chains kept. Under each unique CDR3 protein, matching rows form one entry showing the most common genes and DNA. The sample table records around 290,000 distinct CDR3 sequences; approximately 17% of these occur just once. The leading ten clones occupy approximately 60% of the sample. Sequences were obtained from blood. The receptors were gathered from a woman aged 55-69 years with Graves' ophthalmopathy.

In this sample, this clonotype turned up many times. The chain carries TRBV24-1 and TRBJ2-7; no clear D. The CDR3 contains 15 residues. V lost 2 bases and J 5 bases, leaving 15 bases between the germline ends. Per germline, CDR1 KGHDR and CDR2 SFDVKD. DNA for the CDR3: TGTGCCACCAGTGATTCTAGACCGGGTACGAACGAGCAGTACTTC. Residues: CATSDSRPGTNEQYF.

This clonotype was seen repeatedly, ten times or more. The gene calls are TRBV15 and TRBJ2-7; 7 nucleotides align to TRBD1. In germline, CDR1 is LNHNV, CDR2 YYDKDF (reference sequence). This CDR3 is built from 14 residues. With V trimmed by 0 bases and J by 3 bases, 2 bases remained unmatched. CDR3 protein: CATSRDRDSYEQYF. For the CDR3, the DNA is TGTGCCACCAGCAGAGACCGGGACAGCTACGAGCAGTACTTC.

This clonotype was recorded at least ten times. CDR3 DNA sequence: TGCAGTGCTATCCGACCTAATGAAAAACTGTTTTTT. Translated, it gives CSAIRPNEKLFF. V usage is TRBV20-1 and J usage is TRBJ1-4; the D is unclear. With 4 bases removed from V and 3 bases from J, the gap between germline ends came to 6 bases. Germline CDR1 is DFQATT and CDR2 is SNEGSKA (reference sequence). The CDR3 is 12 amino acids.

This clonotype has only a few counts. This chain links TRBV7-9 with TRBJ2-5, with 9 bases identical to TRBD2. In germline, CDR1 is SEHNR, CDR2 FQNEAQ (reference sequence). The CDR3 is 19 amino acids. J gave up 1 base and V 2 bases, and 14 bases lay outside the gene matches. The CDR3 DNA follows: TGTGCCAGCAGCTTAAGACTTGCGGGGGGGATAACTCGCCAAGAGACCCAGTACTTC. Translating it yields CASSLRLAGGITRQETQYF.

A few counts support this clonotype. One junction end does not reproduce the germline sequence, and a read error may be involved. The chain employs TRBV20-1 and TRBJ2-3, with D possibly being TRBD2 (9 bases). CDR3 length: 17 amino acids. Germline V gives CDR1 DFQATT, CDR2 SNEGSKA (reference sequence). CDR3 sequence (DNA): TGCAGTGCAACAGGGGGGGTAGCGGGGGACCTCACAAATACGCAGTATTTT. Amino acid sequence: CSATGGVAGDLTNTQYF.

This clonotype was found a few times. The gene calls are TRBV6-2 or TRBV6-3 and TRBJ2-1; D might be TRBD2 (6 bases). The CDR3 runs to 15 residues. CDR1 and CDR2 (germline): MNHEY, SVGEGT. Trimming shortened V by 8 bases and J by 5 bases, and 19 bases separated the two germline ends. The CDR3 region has the DNA TGTGCCAGCGCCGAGGGTCTAGCGCAAGACAATGAGCAGTTCTTC. Its protein product is CASAEGLAQDNEQFF.

This clonotype was seen only a few times. This chain connects TRBV25-1 to TRBJ1-1, with D perhaps TRBD1 (6 bases). The V and J ends lost 5 bases and 3 bases respectively, with 13 bases between them. The CDR3 runs to 14 residues. Looked up from germline, CDR1 is MGHDK and CDR2 is SYGVNS. The CDR3 sequence: CASSKSQGYTEAFF. CDR3 in DNA: TGTGCCAGCAGTAAAAGCCAGGGGTACACTGAAGCTTTCTTT.

The chain carries TRBV12-5 and TRBJ1-1, with D hard to call. Trimming cost V 2 bases and J 1 base, with 17 bases left between them. This CDR3 has 17 amino acids. CDR1 is LGHNT and CDR2 is FRNRAP in the germline V gene. The CDR3 region is CASGLIVARTPNTEAFF. The CDR3 region has the DNA TGTGCTAGTGGTTTGATTGTTGCCCGGACGCCGAACACTGAAGCTTTCTTT. Full variable domain (rest looked up from reference TRBV12-5 and TRBJ1-1): DARVTQTPRHKVTEMGQEVTMRCQPILGHNTVFWYRQTMMQGLELLAYFRNRAPLDDSGMPKDRFSAEMPDATLATLKIQPSEPRDSAVYFCASGLIVARTPNTEAFFGQGTRLTVV.

This clonotype showed up many times. This chain connects TRBV20-1 to TRBJ2-7; 12 nucleotides match TRBD1. The CDR3 sequence is 15 residues long. With 6 bases clipped from V and 7 bases from J, the junction kept 13 bases outside the gene matches. Germline V gene lookup returns CDR1 DFQATT and CDR2 SNEGSKA (reference sequence). The CDR3: CSAIRPGQGAGEQYF. The CDR3 bases are TGCAGTGCAATCCGTCCGGGACAGGGGGCAGGGGAGCAGTACTTC.

This clonotype was seen ten or more times. The chain joins TRBV28 to TRBJ1-4, with D unresolved. V lost 3 bases and J lost 8, with 16 bases in between. The CDR3 has 15 amino acids. Germline loops: CDR1 MDHEN, CDR2 SYDVKM. The CDR3 nucleotides are TGTGCCAGCAGTTTTCCCGGCCAGAGAAACGAAAAACTGTTTTTT. Amino acid sequence: CASSFPGQRNEKLFF.

This clonotype showed up just a few times. This rearrangement joins TRBV7-9 to TRBJ2-5; D might be TRBD2 (7 bases). Trimming removed 5 bases from V and 5 bases from J, with 12 bases in between. CDR3 length equals 13 residues. Germline V gene lookup returns CDR1 SEHNR and CDR2 FQNEAQ (reference sequence). The CDR3: CASSGGAVETQYF. For the CDR3, the DNA is TGTGCCAGCAGCGGGGGGGCGGTTGAGACCCAGTACTTC.

This sequence joins TRBV19 and TRBJ1-3; D is possibly TRBD1 (5 bases). V lost 10 bases, J lost 0 bases, and 22 bases lay in between. The CDR3 is 17 amino acids. CDR1 is LNHDA and CDR2 is SQIVND in the germline V gene (reference sequence). This CDR3 reads CATSIIGTPSSGNTIYF. Here the CDR3 DNA reads TGTGCCACCTCGATCATCGGGACTCCTAGCTCTGGAAACACCATATATTTT.

This clonotype was observed many times. This sequence joins TRBV11-2 and TRBJ1-1, with 8 bases fitting TRBD1. J gave up 5 bases and V 5 bases, and 7 bases lay outside the gene matches. The CDR3 is 14 residues long. Germline-derived CDR1 and CDR2 are SGHAT and FQNNGV. Here the CDR3 DNA reads TGTGCCAGCAGCCGCGGACAGGGAGGAACTGAAGCTTTCTTT. Its protein product is CASSRGQGGTEAFF. The whole variable domain, filled in from reference TRBV11-2 and TRBJ1-1, reads EAGVAQSPRYKIIEKRQSVAFWCNPISGHATLYWYQQILGQGPKLLIQFQNNGVVDDSQLPKDRFSAERLKGVDSTLKIQPAKLEDSAVYLCASSRGQGGTEAFFGQGTRLTVV.

V and J are TRBV9 and TRBJ2-1; 11 positions match TRBD2. Trimming cost V 3 bases and J 7 bases; bases outside gene matches: 6. Per the germline V gene, CDR1 is SGDLS and CDR2 is YYNGEE. The CDR3 is made up of 15 amino acids. Written as DNA, the CDR3 is TGTGCCAGCAGCGCCGTTAGCGGGAGGGGGAATGAGCAGTTCTTC. Its protein product is CASSAVSGRGNEQFF. The whole variable domain, filled in from reference TRBV9 and TRBJ2-1, reads DSGVTQTPKHLITATGQRVTLRCSPRSGDLSVYWYQQSLDQGLQFLIQYYNGEERAKGNILERFSAQQFPDLHSELNLSSLELGDSALYFCASSAVSGRGNEQFFGPGTRLTVL.

This clonotype was seen repeatedly, ten times or more. The V gene is TRBV24-1, the J gene TRBJ2-7, with D tentatively TRBD1 (6 bases). The length of the CDR3 is 16 residues. The germline gives CDR1 KGHDR, CDR2 SFDVKD. The V end lost 2 bases, the J end lost 6 bases, and 19 bases lay between the germline ends. CDR3 in amino acids: CATSDSPGAGIGEQYF. The CDR3, as DNA: TGTGCCACCAGTGATTCCCCAGGGGCCGGGATCGGCGAGCAGTACTTC.

This clonotype came up many times. V usage is TRBV20-1 and J usage is TRBJ2-5, with D perhaps TRBD1 (6 bases). Germline values: CDR1 DFQATT, CDR2 SNEGSKA (reference sequence). V was pared by 4 bases and J by 7 bases, with 10 bases between. The CDR3 runs to 11 residues. CDR3 region: CSANRQATQYF. In nucleotides, the CDR3 is TGCAGTGCTAACCGACAGGCGACCCAGTACTTC.

This clonotype has ten or more counts. This chain links TRBV2 with TRBJ1-1; possible D gene TRBD1, 5 bases. CDR3 size: 14 residues. V lost 4 bases to trimming and J lost 0 bases, with 9 bases between them. Germline CDR1 and CDR2: SNHLY and FYNNEI. Here the CDR3 reads CASSGQGMNTEAFF. In DNA, the CDR3 is TGTGCCAGCAGTGGCCAGGGTATGAACACTGAAGCTTTCTTT.

This clonotype was observed a handful of times. Germline is not matched at one junction end, which may reflect a read error. The chain employs TRBV9 and TRBJ1-6; D remains ambiguous. The CDR3 has 16 residues. Germline lookup yields CDR1 SGDLS and CDR2 YYNGEE. The CDR3 DNA sequence: TGTGCCAGCGGCGTGTCGGTTGAGGGCCCAGATTCACCCCTCCACTTT. Its protein is CASGVSVEGPDSPLHF.

This clonotype has a count of ten or more. This sequence joins TRBV18 and TRBJ1-1; possibly TRBD1 for D (5 bases). The CDR3 has 13 amino acids. With 2 bases removed from V and 5 bases from J, the gap between germline ends came to 9 bases. Germline V gene lookup returns CDR1 KGHSH and CDR2 LQKENI. This CDR3 reads CASSPGAGTEAFF. DNA of the CDR3: TGTGCCAGCTCACCAGGGGCAGGGACTGAAGCTTTCTTT.

This clonotype was observed at least ten times. The chain recombines TRBV5-1 with TRBJ2-5; D gene ambiguous. V was trimmed by 2 bases and J by 2 bases, leaving 4 bases between them. Germline CDR1 reads SGHRS; CDR2 reads YFSETQ. This CDR3 has 12 amino acids. In nucleotides, the CDR3 is TGCGCCAGCAGCTTCAATCAAGAGACCCAGTACTTC. Its translation is CASSFNQETQYF.

This clonotype was seen only once. V and J are TRBV5-4 and TRBJ2-3; D is unclear. The CDR3 extends over 16 amino acids. From germline, CDR1 is SGHNT and CDR2 YYREEE (reference sequence). The V end lost 1 base, the J end lost 7 bases, and 19 bases lay between the germline ends. CDR3: CASSLWRREVGYTQYF. CDR3 coding DNA: TGTGCCAGCAGCTTGTGGCGGCGAGAAGTAGGGTATACGCAGTATTTT.

This clonotype was seen a few times. The genes are TRBV12-3 or TRBV12-4 and TRBJ1-4; perhaps TRBD1 as D (6 bases). V was shortened by 6 bases and J by 7 bases, with 15 bases between the two germline ends. This CDR3 has 14 residues. CDR3 amino acids: CASSRGGNTEKLFF. CDR3 nucleotides: TGTGCCAGCAGCAGGGGAGGGAACACTGAAAAACTGTTTTTT.

The genes are TRBV11-2 and TRBJ1-3, with 12 bases that match TRBD1. Germline V gives CDR1 SGHAT, CDR2 FQNNGV. The CDR3 has 18 amino acids. V lost 7 bases and J lost 5; bases outside the gene matches: 15. For the CDR3, the DNA is TGTGCCAGCACCCACTATAGAGGGACAGGGGGCCCTCGAAACACCATATATTTT. Translation: CASTHYRGTGGPRNTIYF. Full variable domain (rest looked up from reference TRBV11-2 and TRBJ1-3): EAGVAQSPRYKIIEKRQSVAFWCNPISGHATLYWYQQILGQGPKLLIQFQNNGVVDDSQLPKDRFSAERLKGVDSTLKIQPAKLEDSAVYLCASTHYRGTGGPRNTIYFGEGSWLTVV.

To note about this clonotype: A much larger clone lies one base from this, so it may be a read error. The genes are TRBV3-1 and TRBJ1-2; D might be TRBD1 (5 bases). With 3 bases removed from V and 10 bases from J, the gap between germline ends came to 12 bases. The CDR3 is made up of 12 amino acids. Germline V gene data show CDR1 as LGHDT and CDR2 as YNNKEL (reference sequence). CDR3 region: CASSQAGRDYTF. The CDR3 nucleotides read TGTGCCAGCAGCCAGGCGGGGCGCGACTACACCTTC.

In nucleotides, the CDR3 is TGTGCCAGCAGCTTTTATAGTGAAGCTTTCTTT. It codes for CASSFYSEAFF. This chain uses TRBV11-2 with TRBJ1-1; D gene unclear. Trimming left V 3 bases short and J 7 bases short, with 6 bases between. CDR3 size: 11 residues. Per the germline V gene, CDR1 is SGHAT and CDR2 is FQNNGV.

This clonotype was recorded at least ten times. The genes are TRBV20-1 and TRBJ2-3; TRBD2 aligns across 9 bases. The V segment lost 3 bases and the J segment 3 bases; nucleotides outside the gene matches: 13. The CDR3 runs to 17 residues. Per the germline V gene, CDR1 is DFQATT and CDR2 is SNEGSKA (reference sequence). Here the CDR3 DNA reads TGCAGTGCTAGGGGGGCTAGCGGGGTCCATTATACAGATACGCAGTATTTT. Translated, it gives CSARGASGVHYTDTQYF.

This clonotype has at least ten counts. CDR3 in amino acids: CASTPVGPGGEQYF. The CDR3 region has the DNA TGTGCCAGCACCCCGGTTGGACCCGGGGGGGAGCAGTACTTC. The chain combines TRBV12-3 or TRBV12-4 with TRBJ2-7; 7 bases map to TRBD2. V was clipped by 7 bases and J by 7 bases; unmatched bases: 13. This CDR3 has 14 residues.

Ten or more counts support this clonotype. The rearrangement joins TRBV29-1 to TRBJ1-2, with D unclear. Germline V gene lookup returns CDR1 SQVTM and CDR2 ANQGSEA. This CDR3 region has 14 residues. V lost 3 bases, J lost 1 base, and 12 bases lay in between. The CDR3 is CSVDRGLGNYGYTF. The DNA for the CDR3 is TGCAGCGTTGATAGAGGGCTCGGTAACTATGGCTACACCTTC.

The sample holds many counts of this clonotype. The chain joins TRBV13 to TRBJ1-4; D is unclear. V was pared by 4 bases and J by 10 bases, with 10 bases between. Looked up from germline, CDR1 is PRHDT and CDR2 is FYEKMQ (reference sequence). The CDR3 extends over 12 amino acids. The CDR3 nucleotides read TGTGCCAGCAGCTCCCTACAAGGAAAACTGTTTTTT. This sequence encodes CASSSLQGKLFF.

Worth noting for this clonotype: This may arise from a read error, as a much more abundant clone is one base away. Here the CDR3 omits its conserved ending phenylalanine or tryptophan, so a read error is the likely source. The rearrangement joins TRBV28 to TRBJ2-3; D gene ambiguous. Trimming took off 6 bases at V and 5 bases at J, with 9 bases between the two ends. CDR1 and CDR2 from the germline V gene are MDHEN and SYDVKM. The CDR3 has 12 amino acids. The CDR3 loop is CASSTPLDTQYS. CDR3 nucleotide sequence: TGTGCCAGCAGCACCCCGTTAGATACGCAGTATTCT.